This T cell receptor beta chain originates from a study of blood T cell dynamics during melanoma immunotherapy. Study observations and caveats: Whether repertoire-driving clones were melanoma-specific could not be determined.

TCRdb's table, derived via immunoSEQ multiplex PCR, lists solely in-frame clones and lacks some. In the table there are about 6,000 clones, 80% of which are singletons. Concerning this clone itself: Its antigen remains unidentified.

This sample's time point: week 3, after first cycle of checkpoint inhibitor. Samples come from before therapy and from week 3 after the first blockade cycle. The sequencing here drew on blood, taken from a patient treated with checkpoint blockade. This sequence originates from a human donor with melanoma.

DNA for the CDR3: TGTGCCAGCAGCACCCACAGGGCGGCTGGAAACACCATATATTTT. Amino acids: CASSTHRAAGNTIYF. This chain uses TRBV7-3 with TRBJ1-3; D might be TRBD1 (6 bases). Germline lookup yields CDR1 SGHTA and CDR2 FQGTGA. V shed 5 bases and J shed 2 bases, with 13 bases lying between them. The CDR3 extends over 15 amino acids.